This TCR beta chain was sequenced in a study of blood T cell repertoires in COVID-19. Study-level information: Both acute and convalescent COVID-19 samples were obtained from the United States, Italy and Spain. Nucleic acid was either cDNA or gDNA, and it came from T cells, B-cell-depleted T cells, or PBMCs.

As handled by the study authors: The authors estimated nucleated cell counts from reference gene primer amplification. Repertoires were generated with immunoSEQ multiplex PCR, while TCRdb's copy carries only in-frame clones and drops some. Clone size and V and J calls were adopted from that table, with D and trimming inferred from the DNA. The table has around 5,500 clones, roughly nine tenths seen once. V trimming: 0 bases; J trimming: 2 bases; junction bases outside the gene matches: 6. In germline, CDR1 is SGHAT, CDR2 FQNNGV. This CDR3 region has 17 residues. V and J are TRBV11-2 and TRBJ2-2, with 7 bases identical to TRBD2. Sequenced material: peripheral blood. The origin of this receptor is a man in his sixties with acute or convalescent COVID-19. The CDR3 DNA sequence: TGTGCCAGCAGCTTAGATCCTAGCGGAGCCAACACCGGGGAGCTGTTTTTT. This encodes CASSLDPSGANTGELFF.